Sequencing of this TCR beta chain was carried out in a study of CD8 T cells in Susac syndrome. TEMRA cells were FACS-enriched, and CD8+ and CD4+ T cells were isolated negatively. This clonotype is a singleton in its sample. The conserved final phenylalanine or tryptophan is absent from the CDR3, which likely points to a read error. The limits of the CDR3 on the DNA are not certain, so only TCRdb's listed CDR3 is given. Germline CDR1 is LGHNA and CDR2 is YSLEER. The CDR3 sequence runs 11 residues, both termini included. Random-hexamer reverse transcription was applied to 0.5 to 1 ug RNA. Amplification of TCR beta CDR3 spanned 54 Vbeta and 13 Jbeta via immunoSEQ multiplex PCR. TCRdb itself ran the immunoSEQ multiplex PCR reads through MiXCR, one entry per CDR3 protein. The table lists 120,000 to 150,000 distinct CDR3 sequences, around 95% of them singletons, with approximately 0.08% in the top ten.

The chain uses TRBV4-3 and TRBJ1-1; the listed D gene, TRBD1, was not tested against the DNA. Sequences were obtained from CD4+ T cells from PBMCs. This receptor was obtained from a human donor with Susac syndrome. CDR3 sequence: CASSQAGRVLV.